Listed below are T cell receptor beta chains from one sample, sequenced in a study of cytomegalovirus exposure and HLA in healthy donors. TCRdb keeps only in-frame clones here, not all; method: immunoSEQ multiplex PCR. This table has roughly 97,000 clones, over 65% appearing once. Material for sequencing was PBMCs. These receptors all come from a woman aged 40 to 50 in good health and CMV-seronegative. CDR3s include the opening cysteine and the closing phenylalanine or tryptophan. The order of the fields is J gene, D gene, clone size, V gene, CDR3 protein, CDR3 DNA. The D gene is left open where the match is weak. The size of a clone is reported for some rows only, either as once, few or many, or as a class for expanded clones.

j_gene: TRBJ2-2
d_gene: TRBD2
abundance: -
v_gene: TRBV7-3
CDR3aa: CASSRGLAGGITGELFF
CDR3nt: TGTGCCAGCAGCCGCGGACTAGCGGGAGGGATCACCGGGGAGCTGTTTTTT

j_gene: TRBJ1-1
d_gene: -
abundance: -
v_gene: TRBV27
CDR3aa: CASSWGGDTEAFF
CDR3nt: TGTGCCAGCAGTTGGGGGGGAGACACTGAAGCTTTCTTT

j_gene: TRBJ1-1
d_gene: -
abundance: -
v_gene: TRBV10-3
CDR3aa: CAISESQGPGTEAFF
CDR3nt: TGTGCCATCAGTGAGTCGCAGGGGCCTGGAACTGAAGCTTTCTTT

j_gene: TRBJ2-7
d_gene: TRBD2
abundance: -
v_gene: TRBV7-3
CDR3aa: CASSLSSGSFEQYF
CDR3nt: TGTGCCAGCAGCTTATCTAGCGGGAGCTTCGAGCAGTACTTC

j_gene: TRBJ2-7
d_gene: -
abundance: -
v_gene: TRBV28
CDR3aa: CASSSRSQQYF
CDR3nt: TGTGCCAGCAGTTCCCGGTCCCAGCAGTACTTC

j_gene: TRBJ2-7
d_gene: -
abundance: -
v_gene: TRBV19
CDR3aa: CASSSGLSYEQYF
CDR3nt: TGTGCCAGTAGTTCCGGTTTGAGCTACGAGCAGTACTTC

j_gene: TRBJ2-1
d_gene: -
abundance: -
v_gene: TRBV5-8
CDR3aa: CASSLGTSRVF
CDR3nt: TGTGCCAGCAGCTTAGGTACTAGTCGGGTCTTC

j_gene: TRBJ1-1
d_gene: -
abundance: -
v_gene: TRBV30
CDR3aa: CAIVRLPNTEAFF
CDR3nt: TGTGCCATAGTACGACTTCCGAACACTGAAGCTTTCTTT

j_gene: TRBJ2-7
d_gene: -
abundance: -
v_gene: TRBV29-1
CDR3aa: CSVRTDPRYEQYF
CDR3nt: TGCAGCGTCCGTACTGACCCCAGGTACGAGCAGTACTTC

j_gene: TRBJ2-1
d_gene: -
abundance: -
v_gene: TRBV5-1
CDR3aa: CASSLADAGISSYNEQFF
CDR3nt: TGCGCCAGCAGCTTGGCCGATGCGGGGATAAGCTCCTACAATGAGCAGTTCTTC

j_gene: TRBJ1-1
d_gene: TRBD1
abundance: -
v_gene: TRBV9
CDR3aa: CASSARQGLNTEAFF
CDR3nt: TGTGCCAGCAGCGCCCGACAGGGGCTGAACACTGAAGCTTTCTTT

j_gene: TRBJ2-7
d_gene: -
abundance: -
v_gene: TRBV28
CDR3aa: CASSSTYEQYF
CDR3nt: TGTGCCAGCAGCTCTACCTACGAGCAGTACTTC

j_gene: TRBJ2-5
d_gene: TRBD2
abundance: -
v_gene: TRBV5-8
CDR3aa: CASSGILAGVGETQYF
CDR3nt: TGTGCCAGCAGCGGAATACTAGCGGGAGTTGGAGAGACCCAGTACTTC

j_gene: TRBJ2-1
d_gene: TRBD1
abundance: -
v_gene: TRBV15
CDR3aa: CATRPGQGYLLEQFF
CDR3nt: TGTGCCACCAGGCCGGGACAGGGGTACTTATTGGAGCAGTTCTTC

j_gene: TRBJ2-3
d_gene: -
abundance: -
v_gene: TRBV19
CDR3aa: CASSPLGGLDTQYF
CDR3nt: TGTGCCAGTAGTCCCCTCGGGGGACTAGATACGCAGTATTTT

j_gene: TRBJ1-2
d_gene: -
abundance: -
v_gene: TRBV29-1
CDR3aa: CSVVGGGGNYGYTF
CDR3nt: TGCAGCGTTGTGGGGGGGGGCGGAAACTATGGCTACACCTTC

j_gene: TRBJ1-3
d_gene: TRBD1
abundance: few
v_gene: TRBV7-9
CDR3aa: CASSSGTGVSGNTIYF
CDR3nt: TGTGCCAGCAGTTCCGGGACAGGGGTCTCTGGAAACACCATATATTTT

j_gene: TRBJ2-1
d_gene: -
abundance: -
v_gene: TRBV27
CDR3aa: CASSLSGGEGYNEQFF
CDR3nt: TGTGCCAGCAGTTTATCGGGGGGAGAGGGATACAATGAGCAGTTCTTC

j_gene: TRBJ1-1
d_gene: -
abundance: -
v_gene: TRBV6-5
CDR3aa: CASSYGGLLEPSTFF
CDR3nt: TGTGCCAGCAGTTACGGGGGCCTCCTGGAGCCCTCGACTTTCTTT

j_gene: TRBJ2-5
d_gene: -
abundance: few
v_gene: TRBV6-6
CDR3aa: CASSYSGGAETQYF
CDR3nt: TGTGCCAGCAGTTACTCTGGGGGCGCAGAGACCCAGTACTTC

j_gene: TRBJ2-1
d_gene: -
abundance: -
v_gene: TRBV30
CDR3aa: CAWSARDGFHEQFF
CDR3nt: TGTGCCTGGAGTGCGCGGGACGGTTTCCATGAGCAGTTCTTC

j_gene: TRBJ2-2
d_gene: -
abundance: -
v_gene: TRBV30
CDR3aa: CAWNYPEANTGELFF
CDR3nt: TGTGCCTGGAACTACCCGGAAGCGAACACCGGGGAGCTGTTTTTT